These T cell receptor beta chains were read from a single sample in a study of early stage breast cancer tumors. Some clones are missing from TCRdb's copy, which holds only in-frame ones; the method was immunoSEQ multiplex PCR. The sample shows about 41,000 clones, 70% to 80% of them seen only once. Sequenced: blood. These receptors all stem from a person aged 50 to 59 with breast cancer. Each CDR3 is given with its conserved first and last residue. D genes are given only for firm matches. Not every row has a clone size; where given, it reads once, few, many or a size class.

V	J	size	D	CDR3	DNA
TRBV5-6	TRBJ2-7	NA	NA	CASSVSGGTYEQYF	TGTGCCAGCAGCGTTTCAGGGGGGACCTACGAGCAGTACTTC
TRBV11-2	TRBJ1-2	NA	TRBD1	CASSPSGQGGNYGYTF	TGTGCCAGCAGCCCGTCGGGACAGGGGGGAAACTATGGCTACACCTTC
TRBV6-5	TRBJ2-2	once	NA	CASSYSGPPTGELFF	TGTGCCAGCAGTTACAGCGGCCCCCCCACCGGGGAGCTGTTTTTT
TRBV6-5	TRBJ1-1	NA	TRBD1	CASTRTGGFTEAFF	TGTGCCAGCACTAGGACAGGGGGGTTTACTGAAGCTTTCTTT
TRBV11-2	TRBJ2-1	NA	NA	CASSLGPASGNEQFF	TGTGCCAGCAGCTTAGGGCCCGCCTCTGGCAATGAGCAGTTCTTC
TRBV19	TRBJ2-7	NA	NA	CASSYGGGAYEQYF	TGTGCCAGTAGTTACGGAGGGGGGGCCTACGAGCAGTACTTC
TRBV5-1	TRBJ2-1	NA	NA	CASSPTQKAEQFF	TGCGCCAGCAGCCCTACACAGAAGGCTGAGCAGTTCTTC
TRBV5-1	TRBJ2-3	NA	TRBD2	CASSSTLALGTDTQYF	TGCGCCAGCAGCTCCACACTAGCGTTAGGCACAGATACGCAGTATTTT
TRBV7-8	TRBJ1-1	NA	NA	CASSSHRAKTGYTEAFF	TGTGCCAGCAGCTCGCACAGGGCTAAGACGGGGTACACTGAAGCTTTCTTT
TRBV21-1	TRBJ2-5	once	NA	CASKRGTSGRLQETQYF	TGTGCCAGCAAAAGAGGGACTAGCGGGAGGCTTCAAGAGACCCAGTACTTC
TRBV7-2	TRBJ2-7	few	TRBD2	CASSFSTSSGEQYF	TGTGCCAGCAGCTTCTCGACTAGCTCGGGCGAGCAGTACTTC
TRBV5-1	TRBJ1-5	NA	TRBD1	CASSLEGGTGSQPQHF	TGCGCCAGCAGCTTGGAGGGGGGGACAGGGAGTCAGCCCCAGCATTTT
TRBV2	TRBJ2-1	NA	NA	CASSEAGGLGEQFF	TGTGCCAGCAGTGAGGCAGGGGGGTTGGGTGAGCAGTTCTTC
TRBV25-1	TRBJ1-2	NA	TRBD1	CASKGSTGGREGYTF	TGTGCCAGCAAAGGATCGACAGGGGGAAGAGAGGGCTACACCTTC
TRBV5-6	TRBJ1-3	NA	NA	CASSRGGNSGNTIYF	TGTGCCAGCAGTCGAGGGGGTAACTCTGGAAACACCATATATTTT
TRBV7-7	TRBJ2-1	NA	NA	CASSTGLANEQFF	TGTGCTAGCAGCACGGGACTCGCCAATGAGCAGTTCTTC
TRBV2	TRBJ2-5	NA	TRBD2	CASIRTSAETQYF	TGTGCCAGCATCCGGACTAGCGCCGAGACCCAGTACTTC
TRBV5-1	TRBJ1-1	NA	NA	CASGGGGPTSAEAFF	TGCGCCAGCGGCGGGGGGGGGCCTACTAGCGCTGAAGCTTTCTTT
TRBV19	TRBJ2-2	NA	NA	CASRAERYTGELFF	TGTGCCAGTAGGGCAGAGAGGTACACCGGGGAGCTGTTTTTT
TRBV11-2	TRBJ1-2	NA	NA	CASSLDLTVGFHTF	TGTGCCAGCAGCTTAGATCTGACAGTAGGATTTCACACCTTC
TRBV18	TRBJ1-2	NA	TRBD1	CASTPGQGAYGYTF	TGTGCCAGCACACCGGGACAGGGGGCCTATGGCTACACCTTC
TRBV5-5	TRBJ2-3	NA	TRBD1	CASSPDRERTDTQYF	TGTGCCAGCAGTCCCGACAGGGAACGCACAGATACGCAGTATTTT
TRBV4-2	TRBJ2-7	NA	TRBD2	CASREAGGGEQYF	TGTGCCAGCAGGGAGGCGGGAGGGGGCGAGCAGTACTTC